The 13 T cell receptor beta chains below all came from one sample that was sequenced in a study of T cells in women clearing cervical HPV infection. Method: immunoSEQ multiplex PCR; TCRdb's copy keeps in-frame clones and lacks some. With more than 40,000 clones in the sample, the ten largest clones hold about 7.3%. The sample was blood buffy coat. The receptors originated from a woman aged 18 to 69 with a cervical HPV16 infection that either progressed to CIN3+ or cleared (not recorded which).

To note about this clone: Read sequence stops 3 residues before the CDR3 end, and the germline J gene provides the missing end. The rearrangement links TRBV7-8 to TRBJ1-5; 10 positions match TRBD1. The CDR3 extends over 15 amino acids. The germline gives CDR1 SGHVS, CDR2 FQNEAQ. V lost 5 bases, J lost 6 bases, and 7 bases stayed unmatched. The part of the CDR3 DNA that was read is TGTGCCAGCAGCCCGGAGGGACAGGGGCGTCAGCCC. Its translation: CASSPEGQGRQP. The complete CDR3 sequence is CASSPEGQGRQPQHF. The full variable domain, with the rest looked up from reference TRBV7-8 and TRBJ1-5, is GAGVSQSPRYKVAKRGQDVALRCDPISGHVSLFWYQQALGQGPEFLTYFQNEAQLDKSGLPSDRFFAERPEGSVSTLKIQRTQQEDSAVYLCASSPEGQGRQPQHFGDGTRLSIL.

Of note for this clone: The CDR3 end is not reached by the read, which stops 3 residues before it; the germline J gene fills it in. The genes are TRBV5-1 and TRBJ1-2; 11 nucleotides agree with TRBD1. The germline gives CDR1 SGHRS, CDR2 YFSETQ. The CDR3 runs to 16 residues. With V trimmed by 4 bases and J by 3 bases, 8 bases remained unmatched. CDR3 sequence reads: CASSLGQGVHYYGYTF. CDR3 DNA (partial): TGCGCCAGCAGCCTGGGACAGGGGGTCCACTACTATGGC.

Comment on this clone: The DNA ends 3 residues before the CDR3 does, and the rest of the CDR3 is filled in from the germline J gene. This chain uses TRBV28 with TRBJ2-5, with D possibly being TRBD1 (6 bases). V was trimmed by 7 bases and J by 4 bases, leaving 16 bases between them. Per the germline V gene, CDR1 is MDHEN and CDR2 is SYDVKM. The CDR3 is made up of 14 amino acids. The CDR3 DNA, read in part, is TGTGCCAGCACCAAGACAGGTGGGCGAGAGACC. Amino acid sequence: CASTKTGGRET. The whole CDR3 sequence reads CASTKTGGRETQYF.

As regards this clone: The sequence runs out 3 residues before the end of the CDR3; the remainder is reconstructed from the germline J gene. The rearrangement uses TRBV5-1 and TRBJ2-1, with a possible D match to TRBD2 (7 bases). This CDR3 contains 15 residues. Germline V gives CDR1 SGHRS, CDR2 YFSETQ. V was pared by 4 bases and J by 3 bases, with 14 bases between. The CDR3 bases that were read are TGCGCCAGCAGCCTGCTAGGGGGGGGCTACAATGAG. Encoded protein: CASSLLGGGYNE. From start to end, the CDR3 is CASSLLGGGYNEQFF.

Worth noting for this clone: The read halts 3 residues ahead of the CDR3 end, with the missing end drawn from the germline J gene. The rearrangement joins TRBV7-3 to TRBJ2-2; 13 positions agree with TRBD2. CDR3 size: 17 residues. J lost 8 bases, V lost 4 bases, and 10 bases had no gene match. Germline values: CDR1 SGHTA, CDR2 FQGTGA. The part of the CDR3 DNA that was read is TGTGCCAGCAGCTCCAATCCTCGGACTAGCGGGAGAGGGGAG. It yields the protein CASSSNPRTSGRGE. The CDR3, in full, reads CASSSNPRTSGRGELFF.

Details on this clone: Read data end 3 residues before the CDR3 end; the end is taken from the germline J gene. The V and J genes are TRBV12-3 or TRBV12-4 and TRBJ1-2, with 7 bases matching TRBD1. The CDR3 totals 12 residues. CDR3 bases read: TGTGCCAGCAGTTTATCAGGGGGAGGC. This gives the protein CASSLSGGG. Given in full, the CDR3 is CASSLSGGGYTF.

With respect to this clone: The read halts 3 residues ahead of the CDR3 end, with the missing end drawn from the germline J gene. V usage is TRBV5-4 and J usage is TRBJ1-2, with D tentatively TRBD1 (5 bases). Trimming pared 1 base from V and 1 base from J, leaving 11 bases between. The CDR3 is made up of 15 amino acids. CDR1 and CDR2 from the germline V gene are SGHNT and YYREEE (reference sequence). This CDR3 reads CASSLITGLNYGYTF. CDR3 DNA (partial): TGTGCCAGCAGCTTGATAACAGGCCTTAACTATGGC.

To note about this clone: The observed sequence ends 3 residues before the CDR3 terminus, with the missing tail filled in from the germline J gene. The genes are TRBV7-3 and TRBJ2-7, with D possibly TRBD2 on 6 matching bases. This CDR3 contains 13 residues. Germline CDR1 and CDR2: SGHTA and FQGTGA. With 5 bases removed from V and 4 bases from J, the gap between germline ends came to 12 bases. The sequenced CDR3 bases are TGTGCCAGCAGCCCCGGGACTCTGTACGAG. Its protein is CASSPGTLYE. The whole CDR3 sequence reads CASSPGTLYEQYF.

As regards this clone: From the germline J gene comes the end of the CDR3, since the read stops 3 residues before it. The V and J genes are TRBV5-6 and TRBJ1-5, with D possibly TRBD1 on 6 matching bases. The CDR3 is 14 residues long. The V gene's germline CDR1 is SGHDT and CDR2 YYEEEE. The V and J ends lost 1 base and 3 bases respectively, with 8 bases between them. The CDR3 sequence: CASSLRTVNQPQHF. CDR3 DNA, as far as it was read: TGTGCCAGCAGCTTGAGGACAGTCAATCAGCCC.

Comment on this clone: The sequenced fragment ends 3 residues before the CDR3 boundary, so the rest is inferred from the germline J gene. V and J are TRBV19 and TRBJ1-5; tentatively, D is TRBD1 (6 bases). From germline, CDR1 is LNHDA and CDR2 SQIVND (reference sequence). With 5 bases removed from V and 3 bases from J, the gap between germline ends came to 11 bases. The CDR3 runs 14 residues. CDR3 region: CASSLDRDNQPQHF. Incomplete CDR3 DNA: TGTGCCAGTAGTTTGGACAGAGACAATCAGCCC.

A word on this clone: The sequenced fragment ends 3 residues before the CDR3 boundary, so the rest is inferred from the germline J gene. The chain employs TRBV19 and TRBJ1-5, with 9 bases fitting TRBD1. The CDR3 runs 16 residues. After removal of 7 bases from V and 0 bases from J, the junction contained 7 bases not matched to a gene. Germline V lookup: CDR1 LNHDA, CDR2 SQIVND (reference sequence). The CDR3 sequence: CASTIGQGFSNQPQHF. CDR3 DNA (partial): TGTGCCAGTACCATCGGACAGGGGTTTAGCAATCAGCCC.

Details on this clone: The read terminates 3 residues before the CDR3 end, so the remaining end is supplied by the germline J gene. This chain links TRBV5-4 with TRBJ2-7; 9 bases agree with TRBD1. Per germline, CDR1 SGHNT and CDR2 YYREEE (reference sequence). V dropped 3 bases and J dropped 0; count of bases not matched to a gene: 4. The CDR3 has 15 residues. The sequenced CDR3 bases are TGTGCCAGCAGCTACCGACAGGGGGTCTCCTACGAG. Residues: CASSYRQGVSYE. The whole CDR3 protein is CASSYRQGVSYEQYF.

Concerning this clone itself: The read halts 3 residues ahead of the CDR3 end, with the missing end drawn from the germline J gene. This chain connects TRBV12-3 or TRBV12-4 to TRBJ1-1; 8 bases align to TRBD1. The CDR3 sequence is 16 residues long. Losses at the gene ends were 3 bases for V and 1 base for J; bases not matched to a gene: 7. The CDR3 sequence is CASSFDRGGRNTEAFF. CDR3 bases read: TGTGCCAGCAGTTTCGACAGGGGCGGTCGGAACACTGAA.